Listed below are T cell receptor beta chains from one sample, sequenced in a study of regulatory T cells in long-lasting Graves disease. TCRdb reanalysed the multiplex PCR reads using MiXCR and keeps one entry per CDR3 protein. Of some 230,000 distinct CDR3 sequences in the sample, around 18% were seen once. The sequenced sample was peripheral blood mononuclear cells (PBMCs), obtained at new diagnosis, from a patient treated with antithyroid drugs. The receptors come from a female donor with Graves disease. CDR3s include the opening cysteine and the closing phenylalanine or tryptophan.

length	V	CDR3
13	TRBV5-4	CASSPQGTGGYTF
14	TRBV12-3/TRBV12-4	CASTLRQGIETQYF
15	TRBV20-1	CSARRSTGLQETQYF
15	TRBV11-2	CASRSTGSSTDTQYF
15	TRBV7-8	CASSRRGTVNTEAFF
14	TRBV20-1	CSATGTGGTDTQYF
11	TRBV28	CASMRVTEAFF
14	TRBV5-6	CASQAAPQSYEQYF
14	TRBV20-1	CSARTSTNTDTQYF
16	TRBV18	CASSPGQGYGDTEAFF
15	TRBV11-2	CASSLIQMNTGELFF
14	TRBV7-2	CASRQDRVAAEQFF
17	TRBV29-1	CSVNVLAGNALGDTQYF
13	TRBV20-1	CSGLGDLRETQYF
14	TRBV19	CASEQGRTGTEAFF
14	TRBV2	CASLPGRLNTEAFF
14	TRBV7-9	CASSPGLSTGELFF
14	TRBV7-2	CASSLRTENYGYTF
15	TRBV6-2/TRBV6-3	CASSLDPTGGYEQYF
19	TRBV7-7	CASSPAPTQREFSYNEQFF
17	TRBV4-3	CASSQTLAGGRDNEQFF
11	TRBV2	CASRAMSEAFF
15	TRBV19	CASSKLAGGRDEQFF
13	TRBV25-1	CASRGQGPQPQHF
13	TRBV27	CASSLPFGEKLFF
13	TRBV4-3	CASSRTLGETQYF
17	TRBV28	CASLRAVGVSGANVLTF
14	TRBV3-1	CASKPRAVQETQYF
11	TRBV2	CASSWVHEQYF
14	TRBV9	CASSVGPSQSAQHF
16	TRBV7-2	CASSLEAGYSYNEQFF
13	TRBV25-1	CASSRSVGFEQYF
14	TRBV7-2	CASSSLAGENEQYF
16	TRBV6-1	CASSEASGQGSSEQYF
12	TRBV28	CASSPPGIKAFF